This T cell receptor (beta chain) originates from a study of blood T cells in healthy people across ages. Study-level information: Roughly one uniquely barcoded beta molecule per two T cells was captured.

This CDR3 has 13 amino acids. V gave up 2 bases and J gave up 6 bases, with 7 bases separating them. Findings and caveats of the study: Both naive CD4+ cell counts and diversity were greater in long-lived donors than in aged donors.

A J-beta primer mix and a sample-barcoded 5' primer were used in a second PCR of about 7 to 12 cycles. At least 2.5 million CDR3-containing paired-end reads were obtained per sample. TCRdb recomputed calls from the 5' RACE reads with MiXCR, one row per CDR3 protein. The sample holds around 1.1 million distinct CDR3 sequences, around two fifths seen once. On this clonotype itself: The antigen is not known.

Healthy Caucasian individuals from Russia aged about 6 to 90 were enrolled as donors. The clonotype originates from a man aged 18-30 years in good health. The material sequenced was blood. The chain recombines TRBV12-3 or TRBV12-4 with TRBJ2-2; D is uncertain. Written as DNA, the CDR3 is TGTGCCAGCAGTTTAAATAGTGCCGGGGAGCTGTTTTTT. Translation gives CASSLNSAGELFF.